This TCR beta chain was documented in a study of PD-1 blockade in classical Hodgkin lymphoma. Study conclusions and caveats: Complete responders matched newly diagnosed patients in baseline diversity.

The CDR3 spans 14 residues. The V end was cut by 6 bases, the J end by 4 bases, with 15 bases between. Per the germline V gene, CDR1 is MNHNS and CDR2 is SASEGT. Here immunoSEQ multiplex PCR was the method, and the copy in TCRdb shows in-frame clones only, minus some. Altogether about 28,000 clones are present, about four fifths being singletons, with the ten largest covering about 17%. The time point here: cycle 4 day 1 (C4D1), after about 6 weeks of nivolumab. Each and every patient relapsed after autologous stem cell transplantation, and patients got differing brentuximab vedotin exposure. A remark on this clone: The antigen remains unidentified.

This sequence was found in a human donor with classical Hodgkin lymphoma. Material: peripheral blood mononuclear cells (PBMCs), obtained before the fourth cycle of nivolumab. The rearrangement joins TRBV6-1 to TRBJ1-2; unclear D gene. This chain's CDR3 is CASRSSGEVYGYTF. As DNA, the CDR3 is TGTGCCAGCAGGTCGAGCGGGGAGGTCTATGGCTACACCTTC.